Here is one T cell receptor beta chain with its context. This clone was counted a few times. Its target antigen remains unknown. No base quality information exists; no much larger clone differs at one position. The sample contains more than one DNA sequence encoding this CDR3. This entry comes from a study of cytotoxic CD8 clonotypes in ibrutinib-treated CLL (dated by TCRdb to the early 2020s). Describing the broader study: In this cohort, around 15 patients were treatment-naive and about a dozen were relapsed/refractory, while around 18 had unmutated IGHV. Partial responses were observed in roughly 25 patients and complete responses in 2; after a median follow-up of 68 months, remission was maintained in 14 patients and progression was observed in roughly 12. Samples at response were collected after a median of about twelve months of treatment, with a range of 6 to 36 months. On average, each sample yielded 255,043 productive templates and 85,000 to 95,000 productive rearrangements. Of the 90 or so participants in the trial, approximately 25 had longitudinal samples available. Cryopreserved peripheral blood mononuclear cells were obtained before treatment, at response, and at either sustained remission or disease progression. Every remission and progressive disease sample was obtained while ibrutinib was still being received by the patients. Results and caveats for the whole study, not just this receptor: At baseline, clonality was higher than in age-matched healthy donors and showed a strong correlation with circulating CD8+ T-cell counts. Clonality rose at ibrutinib response, remained stable during sustained remission, and dropped back toward baseline at progression. Sampling times were not matched between sustained-remission and progressing patients, and lymph node repertoires were not studied. Public clonotypes were found to be uncommon and were observed to contract or remain stable during treatment; the increase in clonality was shown to reflect expansion of private clonotypes at ibrutinib response.

A MiSeq instrument was used for deep resolution sequencing, which targeted depths ranging from 1 in 1 million up to 1 in 200,000 T cells, with coverage averaging 10x for each clonotype. The immunoSEQ hsTCRB Kit was used to generate TCR beta libraries. Processing in the source paper ran as follows. ImmunoSEQ Data Assistant and ImmunoSEQ Analyzer were used for data analysis, and V, D and J genes were assigned according to IMGT definitions. Clonality, with values ranging from 0 to 1, was calculated as one minus the normalized Shannon entropy of productive rearrangement frequencies. Public clonotype analysis was restricted to overrepresented clonotypes comprising at least 0.05% of each patient's repertoire. Thirteen repertoires from age-matched healthy donors, obtained from immuneACCESS, served as clonality controls. Not all clones reach the TCRdb copy of this immuneACCESS table, which keeps in-frame sequences only. Checked studies attribute under half of the gap to unresolved V genes and leave the rest unexplained. D and trimming come from the DNA, and the V and J calls and clone size come from that table. This sample holds approximately 84,000 clones; roughly 83% were observed only once. About 4.4% of the sample comes from the top ten.

This specimen's time point label, per the study, means: approximately eleven months on ibrutinib. For TCR beta library preparation, about 2 micrograms of genomic DNA was extracted from cryopreserved PBMCs. Longitudinal blood samples from CLL patients receiving ibrutinib monotherapy were subjected to high-throughput TCR beta sequencing. The patients took part in an open-label, single-center phase 2 trial of ibrutinib monotherapy. Reading from cysteine to phenylalanine, the CDR3 counts 13 amino acids. The retained sequence is limited to the CDR3, 39 bases, with the frame set at the first base. CDR1 and CDR2, looked up from the germline V gene, are MDHEN and SYDVKM. The trim is 6 bases for V and 0 bases for J, with a gap of 6 bases between the germline ends.

The chain couples TRBV28 to TRBJ1-5; no D segment can be confidently identified. This material consisted of PBMCs, taken after 12 months of ibrutinib treatment. The receptor's source is a human donor with chronic lymphocytic leukemia. Read as DNA, the sequence is TGTGCCAGCAGCCATTCTAGCAATCAGCCCCAGCATTTT. It is translated as CASSHSSNQPQHF.